This T cell receptor (beta chain) appears in the sequencing data of a study of T-cell reconstitution after alpha-beta-depleted transplantation in children. Notes on the study in general: Surviving thymic progenitors and recipient T cells were the source of high TCRbeta diversity at day 60 in some patients. By one year post-transplant, T-cell counts and diversity largely arose from T cells that were newly produced. Expanded graft clones, several hundred of them, were reportedly the source of alpha-beta T cells about two months after transplant.

Germline assignment: CDR1 ENHRY and CDR2 SYGVKD. Trimming pared 6 bases from V and 4 bases from J, leaving 6 bases between. There are 12 residues in the CDR3. About this clonotype: What it binds is not known.

The library targeted TCRbeta and was prepared with unique molecular identifiers. From the PCR reads, TCRdb called clonotypes with MiXCR, one entry per CDR3 protein. The sample lists about a million distinct CDR3 sequences; about 30% were seen once. This sequence joins TRBV10-3 and TRBJ2-2, with D uncertain. The specimen was PBMCs, mostly from graft donor cells, collected 360 days after TCRalphabeta/CD19-depleted stem cell transplant. This clonotype was obtained from a boy in the first two years of life who had a stem cell transplant for SCID, so the T cells may come from the graft donor. The CDR3 here is CAISRITGELFF. The CDR3 bases are TGTGCCATCAGCCGGATCACCGGGGAGCTGTTTTTT.